These T cell receptor beta chains were read from a single sample in a study of a mutant IDH1 vaccine in newly diagnosed glioma. Profiled with immunoSEQ multiplex PCR; TCRdb holds only in-frame clones, not every one. The sample lists 99,000 or so clones; around 90% were seen once. Sequences were derived from PBMCs, sampled from a glioma patient treated with radiotherapy, temozolomide or both. These receptors originate from a woman between 45 and 65 years old with glioma. The CDR3 runs from the conserved cysteine through the conserved F or W. A D gene is named only where the DNA matches it firmly.

TRBV5-6	TRBJ2-7	17	.	CASSLYGGLQVSYEQYF
TRBV30	TRBJ1-3	15	.	CAWRTAGSNRNTIYF
TRBV5-1	TRBJ1-6	14	.	CASAAAGANSPLHF
TRBV30	TRBJ2-5	15	TRBD1	CAWSVQGARGETQYF
TRBV7-9	TRBJ2-7	15	.	CASSSREVTSYEQYF
TRBV7-9	TRBJ1-4	17	TRBD1	CASSYRQGPSPGEKLFF
TRBV9	TRBJ2-1	17	.	CASSPRRGQARDNEQFF
TRBV19	TRBJ1-6	15	.	CASSSGAALSSPLHF
TRBV30	TRBJ1-5	13	.	CAWSDSFNQPQHF
TRBV10-1	TRBJ1-1	14	.	CAGRLQDGNTEAFF
TRBV28	TRBJ2-1	17	TRBD2	CASRWGRTSGKPLEQFF
TRBV7-3	TRBJ1-6	10	.	CASSFSPLHF
TRBV5-1	TRBJ2-1	13	.	CASSYGQGNEQFF
TRBV5-8	TRBJ1-1	10	.	CASSWTEAFF
TRBV5-6	TRBJ1-2	12	.	CASSPGSYGYTF
TRBV11-2	TRBJ2-7	15	.	CASSLSGASRYEQYF
TRBV14	TRBJ1-2	15	.	CASSQVEGWNYGYTF
TRBV27	TRBJ2-7	15	.	CASSSGVAVSYEQYF
TRBV19	TRBJ2-1	14	.	CASSIAAGPNEQFF
TRBV27	TRBJ2-5	13	TRBD1	CASSFGQGAAQYF
TRBV21-1	TRBJ2-1	16	.	CASSKGGRPSYNEQFF
TRBV28	TRBJ2-7	15	TRBD1	CASRLTGGESNEQYF
TRBV27	TRBJ2-7	16	TRBD1	CASSLRGQLLSYEQYF
TRBV5-6	TRBJ1-3	13	.	CASRKQQRNTIYF
TRBV6-5	TRBJ2-3	15	TRBD1	CASTRQGSLTDTQYF
TRBV2	TRBJ1-3	13	.	CASSDRSGNTIYF
TRBV29-1	TRBJ2-5	14	TRBD1	CSVAQGADRETQYF
TRBV5-1	TRBJ1-3	15	.	CASRTGRSTGNTIYF
TRBV5-1	TRBJ1-2	13	.	CASSLEAGGGYTF
TRBV19	TRBJ1-1	12	.	CASTTGYTEAFF
TRBV9	TRBJ1-4	13	.	CASSVGEEGKLFF
TRBV7-9	TRBJ2-7	15	.	CASSPGGGQGYEQYF
TRBV6-1	TRBJ1-5	12	.	CASSEHNQPQHF
TRBV19	TRBJ2-1	15	TRBD1	CASSIGQGVYNEQFF
TRBV5-5	TRBJ2-3	15	TRBD1	CASSSQGDRADTQYF
TRBV30	TRBJ1-6	15	.	CAWSSGVSYNSPLHF
TRBV6-6	TRBJ2-7	12	TRBD1	CASTDRGHEQYF
TRBV6-1	TRBJ2-7	15	TRBD2	CASSENSGLAYEQYF
TRBV18	TRBJ2-5	12	.	CASSPSQETQYF
TRBV5-1	TRBJ2-3	14	.	CASSLDRSTDTQYF
TRBV6-1	TRBJ2-3	14	.	CASSERGGTDTQYF
TRBV9	TRBJ2-7	15	.	CASSVGGGKAYEQYF
TRBV6-6	TRBJ1-5	14	TRBD1	CASSSQTGGQPQHF
TRBV14	TRBJ2-1	15	TRBD1	CASSHGTGGRNEQFF
TRBV11-3	TRBJ2-2	13	.	CASSPLNTGELFF
TRBV6-6	TRBJ1-6	13	.	CASRNRQNSPLHF
TRBV27	TRBJ2-1	11	.	CASSRNNEQFF
TRBV19	TRBJ2-7	11	.	CASTSQYEQYF
TRBV7-6	TRBJ2-3	14	TRBD1	CASSFDRGADTQYF
TRBV28	TRBJ2-7	16	.	CASSSSTLTGPHEQYF
TRBV28	TRBJ2-7	14	TRBD2	CASSYLAGVYEQYF
TRBV5-1	TRBJ2-1	15	.	CASSLAAGVDNEQFF
TRBV15	TRBJ2-5	14	.	CATSRVWAAETQYF
TRBV5-1	TRBJ2-7	12	.	CASSYMGYEQYF
TRBV6-5	TRBJ1-1	14	TRBD1	CASTRGGRVTEAFF